A selection of T cell receptor beta chains follows, all from one sample in a study of blood T cell repertoires in COVID-19. Measured with immunoSEQ multiplex PCR; TCRdb has only the in-frame clones, and not every one. This sample yields fewer than 600,000 clones, of which over 75% are seen a single time; less than 2% belongs to the top ten. Sample: PBMCs or T cells enriched from blood (not recorded which). The receptor set was obtained from a woman between 40 and 55 years old who had recovered from COVID-19. CDR3s include the opening cysteine and the closing phenylalanine or tryptophan. D genes are given only for firm matches. Only part of the rows carry a size: once, few, many, or a class if the clone is expanded.

cdr3_length d_call clone_size j_call v_call cdr3_nt cdr3_aa
16 NA NA TRBJ1-5 TRBV19 TGTGCCAGTAGTACCCCTATTGCAGGGAAAGAAGGGCCCCAGCATTTT CASSTPIAGKEGPQHF
12 NA NA TRBJ1-1 TRBV12-3/TRBV12-4 TGTGCCAGCAGCTGGGGGGACACTGAAGCTTTCTTT CASSWGDTEAFF
16 NA NA TRBJ1-2 TRBV3-1/TRBV3-2 TGTGCCAGCAGCCGAAAGTCTCTTATAAGCTACTATGGCTACACCTTC CASSRKSLISYYGYTF
13 NA NA TRBJ2-2 TRBV27 TGTGCCAGCAGTGTGGCCTACACCGGGGAGCTGTTTTTT CASSVAYTGELFF
13 TRBD1 NA TRBJ1-2 TRBV6-2/TRBV6-3 TGTGCCAGCAGTGGGCGGGACAGGGACGACTACACCTTC CASSGRDRDDYTF
14 NA NA TRBJ1-1 TRBV5-1 TGCGCCAGCAGCCCACGGGAAGCGCCCCCTGAAGCTTTCTTT CASSPREAPPEAFF
13 NA NA TRBJ1-5 TRBV2 TGTGCCAGCAGACCGGAGAGCAATCAGCCCCAGCATTTT CASRPESNQPQHF
18 NA NA TRBJ1-5 TRBV19 TGTGCCAGTAGTATAGGCGGGCAGGGGCCGGGGAGCAATCAGCCCCAGCATTTT CASSIGGQGPGSNQPQHF
15 NA NA TRBJ1-2 TRBV7-9 TGTGCCAGCAGCTTAGGAGTGACTGGGAACTATGGCTACACCTTC CASSLGVTGNYGYTF
15 NA NA TRBJ2-3 TRBV9 TGTGCCAGCAGCTCACCGAGCGACCACACAGATACGCAGTATTTT CASSSPSDHTDTQYF
15 TRBD1 NA TRBJ1-2 TRBV2 TGTGCCAGCAGTGAACAATCAGGGGGTAACTATGGCTACACCTTC CASSEQSGGNYGYTF
12 NA once TRBJ1-3 TRBV27 TGTGCCAGTGGGCTCTCTGGAAACACCATATATTTT CASGLSGNTIYF
15 NA NA TRBJ1-1 TRBV7-8 TGTGCCAGCAGCTTAGTCCTAATCCCGAACACTGAAGCTTTCTTT CASSLVLIPNTEAFF
17 TRBD1 NA TRBJ1-2 TRBV19 TGTGCCAGTAGTCCCCCCCGGGGGACAGGGTTCGGGTATGGCTACACCTTC CASSPPRGTGFGYGYTF
18 TRBD1 NA TRBJ2-3 TRBV7-2 TGTGCCAGCAGCCCTACACCCTGGGACAGGGGATACACAGATACGCAGTATTTT CASSPTPWDRGYTDTQYF
15 TRBD2 NA TRBJ2-3 TRBV9 TGTGCCAGCAGACCCGAGCGGGACTGGGCAGATACGCAGTATTTT CASRPERDWADTQYF
16 NA NA TRBJ1-3 TRBV15 TGTGCCACCAGCAGAGATGGTGGGGGGACTGGAAACACCATATATTTT CATSRDGGGTGNTIYF
14 TRBD1 NA TRBJ1-2 TRBV7-9 TGTGCCAGCAGCCGGACAGGGGCTAACTATGGCTACACCTTC CASSRTGANYGYTF
15 NA NA TRBJ1-1 TRBV7-9 TGTGCCAGCAGCTTAGTGTTGGGGGGGATTACTGAAGCTTTCTTT CASSLVLGGITEAFF
18 NA NA TRBJ2-1 TRBV23-1 TGCGCCAGCAGTCAAAGAGCTAGCGCTATCCCCCTGTACAATGAGCAGTTCTTC CASSQRASAIPLYNEQFF
14 NA NA TRBJ1-1 TRBV27 TGTGCCAGCAGTTACAGAGGGTTGAACACTGAAGCTTTCTTT CASSYRGLNTEAFF
15 TRBD2 NA TRBJ2-1 TRBV7-9 TGTGCCAGCAGCTTAGCACTAGCGGGAGCAAATGAGCAGTTCTTC CASSLALAGANEQFF
13 NA NA TRBJ1-1 TRBV2 TGTGCCAGCAGTGGCGGAAGGAACACTGAAGCTTTCTTT CASSGGRNTEAFF
13 TRBD2 NA TRBJ2-5 TRBV3-1/TRBV3-2 TGTGCCGTCCGACTAGCGGCACAAGAGACCCAGTACTTC CAVRLAAQETQYF
17 TRBD2 NA TRBJ2-7 TRBV6-2/TRBV6-3 TGTGCCAGCAGTTACGGACTAGCGGGAGCTTGGTGGTACGAGCAGTACTTC CASSYGLAGAWWYEQYF
16 NA NA TRBJ2-5 TRBV7-2 TGTGCCAGCAGTTATACGAGCAGGGGTCGGCAAGAGACCCAGTACTTC CASSYTSRGRQETQYF
13 NA NA TRBJ2-5 TRBV9 TGTGCCAGCAGCCAGGAAGGGGGGGGGACCCAGTACTTC CASSQEGGGTQYF
16 TRBD1 NA TRBJ1-3 TRBV13 TGTGCCAGCAGCCGGGACAGGGGAGTTCCTGGAAACACCATATATTTT CASSRDRGVPGNTIYF
18 TRBD2 NA TRBJ2-6 TRBV4-3 TGCGCCAGCAGCCAAGATCTTCTAGCGGGAGCTGGGGCCAACGTCCTGACTTTC CASSQDLLAGAGANVLTF
14 TRBD1 NA TRBJ1-1 TRBV7-9 TGTGCCAGCAGCCAAGGACAGGGGAACACTGAAGCTTTCTTT CASSQGQGNTEAFF
14 NA NA TRBJ1-1 TRBV7-2 TGTGCCAGCAGCCCAGGGACTAAGGGGACTGAAGCTTTCTTT CASSPGTKGTEAFF
13 NA NA TRBJ1-1 TRBV5-1 TGCGCCAGCAGCCCACTCTCCGGGACTGAAGCTTTCTTT CASSPLSGTEAFF
14 TRBD2 few TRBJ2-1 TRBV18 TGTGCCAGCTCACCGCTAGCGGACTCGGGCCAGCAGTTCTTC CASSPLADSGQQFF
12 NA NA TRBJ2-1 TRBV6-1 TGTGCCAGCAGTGAAGTTCTCGATGAGCAGTTCTTC CASSEVLDEQFF
15 NA NA TRBJ2-7 TRBV18 TGTGCCAGCTCACCACCTGGTTATAGCTCCTACGAGCAGTACTTC CASSPPGYSSYEQYF
17 TRBD1 NA TRBJ1-1 TRBV19 TGTGCCAGTAGAGGGGCGGCACAGGGGGCGAGTGACACTGAAGCTTTCTTT CASRGAAQGASDTEAFF
15 NA NA TRBJ1-1 TRBV6-2/TRBV6-3 TGTGCCAGCAGTTATATGACAGGTGGGGCCACTGAAGCTTTCTTT CASSYMTGGATEAFF
17 NA NA TRBJ2-2 TRBV4-1 TGCGCCAGCAGCCAGACCGGGATCGTAATATCCGGCGGGGAGCTGTTTTTT CASSQTGIVISGGELFF
14 TRBD1 few TRBJ2-3 TRBV6-5 TGTGCCAGCAGACAGGGGGCAGGCACAGATACGCAGTATTTT CASRQGAGTDTQYF
13 NA NA TRBJ2-1 TRBV10-2 TGCGCCAGCAGTGATTGGCGGAACAATGAGCAGTTCTTC CASSDWRNNEQFF
14 NA once TRBJ1-1 TRBV18 TGTGCCAGCTCACCGTCACAGGGTCGAACTGAAGCTTTCTTT CASSPSQGRTEAFF
16 NA NA TRBJ1-4 TRBV10-3 TGTGCCATCAGTGAGGTTCAGGGGAAGACTAATGAAAAACTGTTTTTT CAISEVQGKTNEKLFF
13 NA once TRBJ1-1 TRBV12-3/TRBV12-4 TGTGCCAGCAGTACCATCCCGGGTGTTGGTGCTTTCTTT CASSTIPGVGAFF
16 NA NA TRBJ1-3 TRBV5-6 TGTGCCAGCAACGTCGCTCGTGCGGGCGGAGGAAACACCATATATTTT CASNVARAGGGNTIYF
17 TRBD2 NA TRBJ2-1 TRBV3-1/TRBV3-2 TGTGCCAGCAGCCAAGATCGCCGACTAGCGGGAGACAATGAGCAGTTCTTC CASSQDRRLAGDNEQFF
17 NA NA TRBJ2-1 TRBV5-6 TGTGCCAGCAGCTTCTCCTACAGGGTTAAAGATTACAATGAGCAGTTCTTC CASSFSYRVKDYNEQFF
15 TRBD1 once TRBJ1-2 TRBV14 TGTGCCAGCAGCCCTCGGTCAGGGGGTCTATATGGCTACACCTTC CASSPRSGGLYGYTF
12 NA NA TRBJ2-7 TRBV29-1 TGCAGCGTTGAGGGGGCCACCTACGAGCAGTACTTC CSVEGATYEQYF
17 TRBD1 NA TRBJ1-5 TRBV7-2 TGTGCCAGCAGCCCTCTACCCGGGACAGGGCGGCATCAGCCCCAGCATTTT CASSPLPGTGRHQPQHF
17 NA NA TRBJ1-5 TRBV24-1 TGTGCCACCAGTGATCCCCGGACAGATTATAGCAATCAGCCCCAGCATTTT CATSDPRTDYSNQPQHF
14 TRBD1 NA TRBJ2-7 TRBV5-6 TGTGCCAGCAGCTTGGCCGTCCCCGGACAGGGGCAGTACTTC CASSLAVPGQGQYF
15 NA NA TRBJ2-3 TRBV5-1 TGCGCCAGCAGCTTGGGACCTGGACAGACAGATACGCAGTATTTT CASSLGPGQTDTQYF
15 TRBD1 few TRBJ2-5 TRBV6-2/TRBV6-3 TGTGCCAGCAGTGACGCCGGGACAGGGGAAGAGACCCAGTACTTC CASSDAGTGEETQYF
10 NA few TRBJ1-3 TRBV12-3/TRBV12-4 TGTGCCCTTAATAGAAACACCATATATTTT CALNRNTIYF
13 NA NA TRBJ2-1 TRBV11-2 TGTGCCAGCAGCTTAGGCCAGATAAATGAGCAGTTCTTC CASSLGQINEQFF